Listed here are 19 T cell receptor beta chains from one sample, sequenced in a study of tumor and adjacent non-tumor tissue in lung cancer. This sample's RNA came from whole unsorted tissue. Distant lung tissue was collected more than 3 cm away from the tumor edge. A modified ARM-PCR protocol with three rounds of nested PCR amplified TCRbeta. TCRdb fed the multiplex PCR reads into MiXCR, producing one record per CDR3 protein. The sample lists 50,000 to 70,000 distinct CDR3 sequences, around two thirds occurring once. Sequenced sample: distant non-tumor lung tissue. The receptor source for this set is a man in his 70s with non-small cell lung cancer.

This clonotype was recorded once. This CDR3 fails to terminate in the conserved phenylalanine or tryptophan, so it likely reflects a read error. This chain uses TRBV12-3 or TRBV12-4 with TRBJ2-6; D unclear. V dropped 4 bases and J dropped 7 bases, with 11 bases sitting between them. The CDR3 is made up of 14 amino acids. CDR3 amino acids: CASSSLLGANVLTL. The CDR3, as DNA: TGTGCCAGCAGTTCCTTACTGGGAGCCAACGTCCTGACTCTC.

On this clonotype itself: A much bigger clone sits one base away, suggesting this may be a read error. The V call is TRBV14, the J call TRBJ2-7, with D possibly matching TRBD2 (6 bases). The length of the CDR3 is 15 residues. Germline V gene data show CDR1 as SGHDN and CDR2 as FVKESK. Trimming pared 7 bases from V and 3 bases from J, leaving 19 bases between. The DNA for the CDR3 is TGTGCCAGCAACCTTCTCGCGGGGATGCGCTACGAGCAGTACTTC. Protein sequence: CASNLLAGMRYEQYF.

In regard to this clonotype: At one of its ends the junction is not consistent with the germline gene, which may arise from a read error. The V and J genes are TRBV11-3 and TRBJ2-4; D remains ambiguous. The germline V gene has CDR1 SGHNT and CDR2 YENEEA. The CDR3 sequence is 16 residues long. CDR3 protein: CANSLNWGNFKNIQYF. DNA for the CDR3: TGTGCCAACAGCTTGAACTGGGGTAATTTCAAAAACATTCAGTACTTC.

The gene calls are TRBV6-5 and TRBJ1-6; the D is unclear. The CDR3 sequence is 13 residues long. V was clipped by 7 bases and J by 10 bases, with 14 bases between them. The germline gives CDR1 MNHEY, CDR2 SVGAGI. Written as DNA, the CDR3 is TGTGCCAGCAAGGAGGGCATCAACTCACCCCTCCACTTT. Its translation: CASKEGINSPLHF.

This clonotype was recorded at least ten times. The rearrangement joins TRBV29-1 to TRBJ2-1; 9 bases agree with TRBD1. The CDR3 has 14 amino acids. Germline values: CDR1 SQVTM, CDR2 ANQGSEA. V lost 5 bases, J lost 3 bases, and 5 bases stayed unmatched. The DNA for the CDR3 is TGCAGCGTTCATCCGGGACAGGGCTACAATGAGCAGTTCTTC. It translates to CSVHPGQGYNEQFF.

The chain recombines TRBV29-1 with TRBJ1-1, with no clear D. Looked up from germline, CDR1 is SQVTM and CDR2 is ANQGSEA. The CDR3 totals 14 residues. V was cut by 2 bases and J by 4 bases, with 14 bases left in between. As DNA, the CDR3 is TGCAGCGTTGAATACACAAGGCTTGTCACTGAAGCTTTCTTT. This encodes CSVEYTRLVTEAFF.

The chain uses TRBV28 and TRBJ1-5, with D possibly TRBD1 on 6 matching bases. Germline CDR1 reads MDHEN; CDR2 reads SYDVKM. The CDR3 has 12 amino acids. Trimming took off 8 bases at V and 11 bases at J, with 16 bases between the two ends. This CDR3 reads CASGTSQRAQHF. The CDR3 DNA sequence: TGTGCCAGCGGGACATCCCAAAGAGCCCAGCATTTT.

Note on this clonotype: Mismatch with germline at one junction end may stem from a read error. The CDR3 DNA is TGTACCAGCAGCATCTGGGACAGGAACACTGGAGCTTTCTTT. Residues: CTSSIWDRNTGAFF. This sequence joins TRBV5-4 and TRBJ1-1; 8 nucleotides align to TRBD1. Germline V gives CDR1 SGHNT, CDR2 YYREEE (reference sequence). The CDR3 runs 14 residues.

On this clonotype itself: Compared with germline, one end of the junction differs, possibly owing to a read error. The genes are TRBV19 and TRBJ2-1; 8 bases match TRBD2. Germline V lookup: CDR1 LNHDA, CDR2 SQIVND (reference sequence). This CDR3 region has 16 residues. CDR3 DNA sequence: TGTGTCAGTAGTGGCGGGACTAGACGGCGCTACAATGAGCAGTTCTTC. Protein product: CVSSGGTRRRYNEQFF.

The chain has TRBV11-2 and TRBJ2-7; 10 nucleotides align to TRBD1. The CDR3 loop spans 15 amino acids. Germline loops: CDR1 SGHAT, CDR2 FQNNGV. Losses at the gene ends were 8 bases for V and 2 bases for J; bases not matched to a gene: 9. CDR3 nucleotides: TGTGCCAGCTACTTAGATGGACAGGGGGCCTACGAGCAGTACTTC. Translation gives CASYLDGQGAYEQYF.

Ten or more counts support this clonotype. This chain connects TRBV29-1 to TRBJ1-4; 7 bases agree with TRBD1. This CDR3 has 15 amino acids. CDR1 is SQVTM, CDR2 ANQGSEA, per germline. The junction had 7 bases not matched to a gene; V was cut back by 0 bases and J by 6 bases. The DNA for the CDR3 is TGCAGCGTTGAAGACCAGCGACAGGGAGATGAAAAACTGTTTTTT. It encodes CSVEDQRQGDEKLFF.

On this clonotype: One end of the junction is discordant with germline, which a read error may explain. The V and J genes are TRBV11-1 and TRBJ2-7; TRBD2 aligns across 9 bases. CDR1 is SGHAT, CDR2 FQDESV, per germline (reference sequence). The CDR3 totals 16 residues. This CDR3 is CASSLARLADSCVQYF. The CDR3 bases are TGTGCCAGCAGCTTAGCGCGACTAGCGGACTCCTGTGTGCAGTATTTC.

The chain links TRBV12-3 or TRBV12-4 to TRBJ2-7; 11 bases line up with TRBD2. This CDR3 is built from 14 residues. The CDR3 spells CTIRTGLAAYEQYF. The CDR3 region has the DNA TGTACCATCAGGACGGGACTAGCGGCCTACGAGCAGTACTTC.

Regarding this clonotype: Just one base apart from a much larger clone, this may be a read error. The chain combines TRBV5-4 with TRBJ1-2, with D unresolved. The CDR3 sequence is 18 residues long. The germline gives CDR1 SGHNT, CDR2 YYREEE (reference sequence). V lost 0 bases and J 3 bases, leaving 21 bases between the germline ends. In DNA, the CDR3 is TGTGCCAGCAGCTTGGTGCCGAACAGCCCTACGGGCTACTATGGCTACACCTTC. It encodes CASSLVPNSPTGYYGYTF.

Turning to this clonotype: Sequence at one end of the junction differs from germline and may be a read error. The chain joins TRBV11-2 to TRBJ1-4; D gene uncertain. This CDR3 has 16 amino acids. Germline CDR1 is SGHAT and CDR2 is FQNNGV. CDR3 sequence reads: CASSLDRPATDEKLFF. CDR3 bases: TGTGCCAGCAGCTTGGATCGGCCGGCAACTGATGAAAAGCTGTTTTTT.

Notes on this clonotype: Sequence at one end of the junction differs from germline and may be a read error. V and J are TRBV6-1 and TRBJ2-7, with D possibly TRBD1 on 5 matching bases. The CDR3 is 13 amino acids. Germline V gene data show CDR1 as MNHNS and CDR2 as SASEGT. The CDR3 sequence: CASNEGVEYEQYF. The CDR3 nucleotides are TGTGCCAGCAATGAAGGGGTAGAATACGAGCAGTACTTC.

This clonotype was recorded at least ten times. The V gene is TRBV6-5, the J gene TRBJ2-3, with D hard to call. V was trimmed by 6 bases and J by 0 bases, leaving 7 bases between them. This CDR3 has 13 residues. Germline-derived CDR1 and CDR2 are MNHEY and SVGAGI. The CDR3 here is CASRSHSTDTQYF. The CDR3 DNA reads as TGTGCCAGCAGGTCTCACAGCACAGATACGCAGTATTTT.

CDR3 nucleotides: TGTGCCAGCAGCATCTGGGACGGGAGCACTGAAGCTTTCTTT. Encoded protein: CASSIWDGSTEAFF. This chain joins TRBV5-4 and TRBJ1-1, with a weak D call TRBD1 (5 bases). Germline V gives CDR1 SGHNT, CDR2 YYREEE (reference sequence). V dropped 4 bases and J dropped 4 bases, with 14 bases sitting between them. The CDR3 length is 14 residues.

On this clonotype: A read error may account for a junction end that differs from germline. The chain employs TRBV24-1 and TRBJ2-6, with D perhaps TRBD1 (6 bases). The CDR3 contains 16 residues. Germline V gives CDR1 KGHDR, CDR2 SFDVKD. CDR3 nucleotides: TGTGCCACCAGTGATCAGGGGAACTCTGAGGCCGACGTCCTGACTTTC. Translation: CATSDQGNSEADVLTF.